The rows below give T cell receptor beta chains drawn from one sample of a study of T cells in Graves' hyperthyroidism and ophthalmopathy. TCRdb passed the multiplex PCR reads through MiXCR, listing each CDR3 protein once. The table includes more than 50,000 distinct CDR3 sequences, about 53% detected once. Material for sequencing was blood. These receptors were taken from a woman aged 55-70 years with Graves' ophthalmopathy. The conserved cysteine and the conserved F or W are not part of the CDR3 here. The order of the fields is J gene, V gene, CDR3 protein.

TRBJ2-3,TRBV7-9,ASSSLSGRASIDTRY
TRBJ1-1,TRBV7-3,ASSPGQPYTEAF
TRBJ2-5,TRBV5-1,ASRGIDRGGYQETQY
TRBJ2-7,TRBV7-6,ASSLVYSAYEQY
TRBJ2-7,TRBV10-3,VRDREGIHEQY
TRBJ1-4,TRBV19,ASSSDRGGEKLF
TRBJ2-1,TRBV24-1,ATSSFLATHYNEQF
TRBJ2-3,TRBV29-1,SGGGADTQY
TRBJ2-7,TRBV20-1,SAFGTSGRNEQY
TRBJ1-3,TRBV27,ASSLQGYTIY
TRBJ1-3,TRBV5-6,ASSWGTAYYDSGNTIY
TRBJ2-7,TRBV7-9,ASSPGPGGEQY
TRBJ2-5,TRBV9,ASSSGLAGVETQY
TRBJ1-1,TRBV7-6,ASGLRRGVIYEHTEAF
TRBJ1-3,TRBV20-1,SASSSEGNTIY
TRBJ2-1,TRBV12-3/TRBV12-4,ASTIESGSGGTRQF
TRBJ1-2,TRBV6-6,ASSYGAGGYT
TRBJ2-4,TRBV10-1,ASSEGRENIQY
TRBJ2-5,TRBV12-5,ASGLGGTQY
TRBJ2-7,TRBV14,ASSQLAGKGSYEQY
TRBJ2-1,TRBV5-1,ASSLPAGGPGNEQF
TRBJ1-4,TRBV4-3,ASSLTETGGTYEKLF
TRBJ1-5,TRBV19,ASSGDRVSNQPQH
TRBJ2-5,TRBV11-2,ASRLLRPGGGETQY
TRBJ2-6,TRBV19,ASSMGTGAQAGANVLT
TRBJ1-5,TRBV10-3,AISEEGYSNQPQH
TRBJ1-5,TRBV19,ASTNYRGENQPQH
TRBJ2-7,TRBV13,ASSLAGTGGTVSYEQY
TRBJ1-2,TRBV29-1,SVGTGEGYT
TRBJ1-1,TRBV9,ASSVGFRGSLYNEAF
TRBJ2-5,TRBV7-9,ASSLGTSGQETQY